These T cell receptor beta chains were read from a single sample in a study of OX40 agonist ivuxolimab in advanced cancers. Profiled with immunoSEQ multiplex PCR; TCRdb holds only in-frame clones, not every one. The table includes roughly 93,000 clones, about 80% detected once. The source was CD4+ or CD8+ T cells sorted from blood, collected in a trial of the OX40 agonist ivuxolimab. These receptors all stem from an adult with an advanced solid tumor such as melanoma, head and neck, liver or kidney cancer. CDR3s include the opening cysteine and the closing phenylalanine or tryptophan. Each record gives: V gene, J gene, clone size, D gene, CDR3 length, CDR3 protein, CDR3 DNA. D genes are given only for firm matches. Clone size is given for some rows only: seen once, a few or many times, or a class if the clone is expanded.

TRBV30,TRBJ1-2,once,NA,13,CAWSVPANYGYTF,TGTGCCTGGAGTGTACCGGCGAACTATGGCTACACCTTC
TRBV7-2,TRBJ1-1,NA,NA,15,CASSFQPSPNTEAFF,TGTGCCAGCAGCTTCCAACCTAGCCCGAACACTGAAGCTTTCTTT
TRBV18,TRBJ1-4,NA,TRBD1,15,CASSPPDRGLEKLFF,TGTGCCAGCTCACCACCGGACAGGGGACTTGAAAAACTGTTTTTT
TRBV7-2,TRBJ1-6,NA,NA,15,CASSLNGGYNSPLHF,TGTGCCAGCAGCTTAAACGGGGGTTATAATTCACCCCTCCACTTT
TRBV27,TRBJ2-1,NA,TRBD1,14,CASTRQGSYNEQFF,TGTGCCAGCACCCGACAGGGTTCCTACAATGAGCAGTTCTTC
TRBV19,TRBJ1-5,NA,NA,11,CAGGAWQPQHF,TGTGCAGGGGGTGCTTGGCAGCCCCAGCATTTT
TRBV25-1,TRBJ2-7,few,NA,13,CASSEGSSYEQYF,TGTGCCAGCAGTGAAGGCAGCTCCTACGAGCAGTACTTC
TRBV19,TRBJ1-3,NA,NA,14,CASQPGISGNTIYF,TGTGCCAGCCAGCCGGGTATCTCTGGAAACACCATATATTTT
TRBV18,TRBJ1-3,NA,NA,18,CASSPLAGPQPSGNTIYF,TGTGCCAGCTCACCACTGGCCGGACCGCAACCTTCTGGAAACACCATATATTTT
TRBV5-1,TRBJ2-2,NA,NA,12,CASRRVPGELFF,TGCGCCAGCAGGAGGGTGCCCGGGGAGCTGTTTTTT
TRBV7-9,TRBJ1-1,NA,TRBD1,14,CASSASGTGYEAFF,TGTGCCAGCAGCGCCTCCGGGACAGGGTATGAAGCTTTCTTT
TRBV12-5,TRBJ2-1,NA,NA,12,CATRRGNNEQFF,TGTGCTACACGGAGGGGGAACAATGAGCAGTTCTTC
TRBV27,TRBJ2-7,NA,NA,13,CASSGQSSYEQYF,TGTGCCAGCAGTGGGCAGAGCTCCTACGAGCAGTACTTC
TRBV6-5,TRBJ1-3,NA,NA,14,CASRRQTSGNTIYF,TGTGCCAGCAGGAGACAGACCTCTGGAAACACCATATATTTT
TRBV7-9,TRBJ1-2,NA,NA,12,CASSLGGAGYTF,TGTGCCAGCAGCTTAGGTGGGGCTGGCTACACCTTC
TRBV15,TRBJ2-7,NA,NA,15,CATSRVKSDSYEQYF,TGTGCCACCAGCAGAGTCAAGAGCGACTCCTACGAGCAGTACTTC
TRBV19,TRBJ2-6,NA,NA,14,CASSIYSGANVLTF,TGTGCCAGTAGTATATATTCTGGTGCCAACGTCCTGACTTTC
TRBV7-9,TRBJ2-2,NA,NA,13,CASSLREIGELFF,TGTGCCAGCAGCTTAAGGGAGATCGGGGAGCTGTTTTTT
TRBV5-1,TRBJ1-1,once,TRBD1,14,CASNYRGIDTEAFF,TGCGCCAGCAATTACAGGGGGATTGACACTGAAGCTTTCTTT
TRBV6-6,TRBJ1-5,NA,NA,13,CASSLLDNQPQHF,TGTGCCAGCAGTCTCCTAGACAATCAGCCCCAGCATTTT
TRBV12-5,TRBJ2-5,NA,TRBD1,15,CASGLAGQGLETQYF,TGTGCTAGTGGTTTGGCAGGACAGGGGTTGGAGACCCAGTACTTC
TRBV5-1,TRBJ2-1,NA,NA,15,CASSLRPGTYNEQFF,TGCGCCAGCAGCCTCCGACCCGGAACATACAATGAGCAGTTCTTC
TRBV9,TRBJ2-7,NA,NA,15,CASSPHWGSSYEQYF,TGTGCCAGCAGCCCCCACTGGGGGAGCTCCTACGAGCAGTACTTC
TRBV5-6,TRBJ1-1,NA,TRBD1,15,CASSLAGTGATEAFF,TGTGCCAGCAGCTTGGCTGGGACAGGAGCCACTGAAGCTTTCTTT
TRBV6-6,TRBJ2-3,few,NA,14,CASSYQGSTDTQYF,TGTGCCAGCAGTTACCAAGGCAGCACAGATACGCAGTATTTT
TRBV27,TRBJ1-1,NA,TRBD1,13,CASKGQGGTEAFF,TGTGCCAGCAAGGGACAGGGAGGGACTGAAGCTTTCTTT
TRBV5-1,TRBJ2-3,NA,NA,14,CASSSTSSPDTQYF,TGCGCCAGCAGCTCCACTAGTTCCCCAGATACGCAGTATTTT
TRBV7-3,TRBJ1-2,NA,NA,13,CASSPDVSYGYTF,TGTGCCAGCAGCCCAGACGTGAGCTATGGCTACACCTTC
TRBV6-6,TRBJ2-7,NA,TRBD1,15,CASSLGPQGSGEQYF,TGTGCCAGCAGCTTGGGGCCACAGGGGTCGGGAGAGCAGTACTTC
TRBV27,TRBJ2-3,NA,TRBD2,16,CASSLGLAGTTDTQYF,TGTGCCAGCAGTTTGGGACTAGCGGGGACCACAGATACGCAGTATTTT
TRBV29-1,TRBJ2-3,NA,NA,13,CSVDSQSTDTQYF,TGCAGCGTTGACTCCCAGAGCACAGATACGCAGTATTTT
TRBV5-1,TRBJ1-1,NA,NA,15,CASRTEGPRNTEAFF,TGCGCCAGCAGGACTGAGGGTCCCAGGAACACTGAAGCTTTCTTT
TRBV9,TRBJ1-5,NA,TRBD1,15,CASSIGQGFNQPQHF,TGTGCCAGCAGCATCGGACAGGGGTTCAATCAGCCCCAGCATTTT
TRBV2,TRBJ2-7,NA,NA,16,CASSLATGFLAYEQYF,TGTGCCAGCAGTCTCGCCACAGGGTTTCTCGCGTACGAGCAGTACTTC
TRBV27,TRBJ1-2,few,TRBD1,16,CASSFGSGQGNYGYTF,TGTGCCAGCAGTTTCGGGTCAGGACAGGGGAACTATGGCTACACCTTC
TRBV10-1,TRBJ2-7,NA,TRBD2,16,CASSELTSGTPYEQYF,TGCGCCAGCAGTGAGTTGACTAGCGGCACCCCCTACGAGCAGTACTTC
TRBV27,TRBJ2-7,NA,TRBD2,17,CASSPLPSGENSYEQYF,TGTGCCAGCAGTCCTCTCCCTAGCGGAGAAAACTCCTACGAGCAGTACTTC
TRBV27,TRBJ1-2,many,NA,14,CASSQLGGGYGYTF,TGTGCCAGCAGTCAACTTGGAGGCGGCTATGGCTACACCTTC
TRBV7-9,TRBJ1-2,NA,NA,14,CAIPAPGDNYGYTF,TGTGCCATACCGGCTCCGGGGGACAACTATGGCTACACCTTC
TRBV5-1,TRBJ2-7,NA,TRBD1,15,CASSSQGQGTYEQYF,TGCGCCAGCAGCTCCCAAGGACAGGGTACCTACGAGCAGTACTTC
TRBV27,TRBJ1-6,NA,TRBD1,15,CASSVSGQHNSPLHF,TGTGCCAGCAGTGTCTCGGGACAGCATAATTCACCCCTCCACTTT
TRBV5-1,TRBJ2-1,NA,TRBD2,15,CASSSGTRDYNEQFF,TGCGCCAGCAGCTCCGGGACTAGGGACTACAATGAGCAGTTCTTC
TRBV5-1,TRBJ2-2,few,NA,15,CASSSGDPNTGELFF,TGCGCCAGCAGCTCGGGAGATCCGAACACCGGGGAGCTGTTTTTT
TRBV19,TRBJ2-7,NA,NA,14,CASSIAASSYEQYF,TGTGCCAGTAGTATAGCAGCGAGCTCCTACGAGCAGTACTTC
TRBV21-1,TRBJ2-3,NA,NA,14,CATLTGPSTDTQYF,TGTGCCACCCTAACAGGGCCAAGCACAGATACGCAGTATTTT
TRBV6-5,TRBJ2-7,NA,NA,12,CASSIKEGEQYF,TGTGCCAGCTCAATAAAAGAGGGGGAGCAGTACTTC
TRBV21-1,TRBJ2-7,NA,NA,16,CASSTRGIPGSYEQYF,TGTGCCAGCAGCACAAGGGGGATCCCCGGCTCCTACGAGCAGTACTTC